This TCR beta chain was captured by sequencing in a study of beta chain features in type 1 diabetes. Overall study findings and caveats: Type 1 diabetes patients had VDJ junctions that carried fewer insertions and more deletions. The naive, central memory and Treg TCRB repertoires looked more alike in patients than they did in healthy donors.

Concerning this clone: Its antigen remains unknown.

V was cut by 1 base and J by 8 bases, with 11 bases left in between. CDR1 and CDR2 (germline): MNHEY, SVGAGI. The length of the CDR3 is 14 residues. cDNA synthesis used the whole RNA isolate, giving expressed TCRB sequences. The data were produced by immunoSEQ multiplex PCR, yet TCRdb's version contains in-frame clones alone and is incomplete. The data show under 800,000 clones, around 15% seen once. The TCR comes from a man younger than 30 in good health. The chain uses TRBV6-5 and TRBJ1-4; perhaps TRBD1 as D (5 bases). Sequencing was performed on naive CD4+ T cells from blood. This chain's CDR3 is CASSYWGENEKLFF. The CDR3 DNA reads as TGTGCCAGCAGTTACTGGGGGGAAAACGAAAAACTGTTTTTT.